The sequence of this T cell receptor beta chain was determined in a study of shared clonotypes between healthy human individuals. Study at large: Three CD4 naive, three CD4 memory, two CD8 naive and one CD8 memory plate were used per donor.

The germline V gene has CDR1 MGHRA and CDR2 YSYEKL. This CDR3 spans 20 amino acids. V was shortened by 3 bases and J by 0 bases, with 23 bases between the two germline ends. As concerns this clone: Its antigen remains unknown.

The naive CD8 fraction comprised CD45RO-negative cells positively selected for CCR7 and excluded terminally differentiated effector memory CD45RA+ cells. Each donor was a Caucasian adult residing in Nashville, Tennessee. Data came from immunoSEQ multiplex PCR; TCRdb stores just in-frame clones and leaves some out. The top ten hold 0.11% of the sample, which has about 610,000 clones, about 95% seen once. The study, taken as a whole, reports: Donor clonotype sharing was expected to depend on sequencing depth. The sharing of 4% to 5.5% of naive CD4 clonotypes was seen across several donors.

The origin of this receptor is a woman in her thirties in good health. The sample taken for sequencing was naive CD8+ T cells sorted from blood. This rearrangement joins TRBV4-1 to TRBJ1-4; D unclear. CDR3 nucleotide sequence: TGCGCCAGCAGCCAGTACGCGGGGTTCTTTGGTCGTTCAACTAATGAAAAACTGTTTTTT. Its translation: CASSQYAGFFGRSTNEKLFF.